Listed below are T cell receptor beta chains from one sample, sequenced in a study of T cell responses to AZD1222 COVID-19 vaccine. Clones were sequenced by immunoSEQ multiplex PCR, and TCRdb holds only the in-frame ones, with some missing. The sample has about 150,000 clones, 80% to 90% seen once. This specimen consisted of peripheral blood, obtained on day 0 of AZD1222 vaccination. These receptors were taken from an adult in good health. CDR3s include the opening cysteine and the closing phenylalanine or tryptophan. Each record gives: clone size, CDR3 length, D gene, J gene, V gene, CDR3 protein, CDR3 DNA. The D gene is left open where the match is weak. Size is omitted from some rows. Given values are once, few, many or a class for expanded clones.

- | 14 | - | TRBJ2-7 | TRBV19 | CASSIARGPYEQYF | TGTGCCAGTAGTATCGCCAGGGGACCCTACGAGCAGTACTTC
- | 15 | TRBD1 | TRBJ1-1 | TRBV2 | CASSESGTGGTEAFF | TGTGCCAGCAGTGAATCCGGGACAGGGGGAACTGAAGCTTTCTTT
- | 15 | - | TRBJ2-4 | TRBV28 | CASAMEGGGRNIQYF | TGTGCCAGCGCTATGGAGGGAGGAGGAAGAAACATTCAGTACTTC
few | 15 | - | TRBJ2-1 | TRBV6-4 | CASSDSTGASNEQFF | TGTGCCAGCAGTGACTCAACGGGAGCTAGTAATGAGCAGTTCTTC
few | 13 | - | TRBJ2-7 | TRBV10-3 | CAISDSDSYEQYF | TGTGCCATCAGTGATAGCGATTCCTACGAGCAGTACTTC
once | 16 | - | TRBJ1-3 | TRBV21-1 | CASSKIPASSGNTIYF | TGTGCCAGCAGCAAGATCCCGGCAAGCTCTGGAAACACCATATATTTT
once | 14 | - | TRBJ1-2 | TRBV18 | CASSPRQANYGYTF | TGTGCCAGCTCACCTCGACAGGCTAACTATGGCTACACCTTC
- | 14 | - | TRBJ1-6 | TRBV19 | CASSMSGGDSPLHF | TGTGCCAGTAGTATGTCCGGGGGAGATTCACCCCTCCACTTT
- | 12 | - | TRBJ2-3 | TRBV19 | CASSIQRNTQYF | TGTGCCAGTAGTATACAGCGGAATACGCAGTATTTT
- | 11 | - | TRBJ2-7 | TRBV2 | CALNQAAEQYF | TGTGCCCTCAACCAAGCCGCCGAGCAGTACTTC
- | 15 | - | TRBJ1-1 | TRBV7-9 | CASSLAGSRNTEAFF | TGTGCCAGCAGCTTAGCAGGGAGTCGGAACACTGAAGCTTTCTTT
few | 13 | - | TRBJ2-7 | TRBV30 | CAWSSQRYGEQYF | TGTGCCTGGAGTTCCCAAAGGTATGGCGAGCAGTACTTC
- | 15 | TRBD1 | TRBJ2-7 | TRBV5-4 | CASSSGQGYTYEQYF | TGTGCCAGCAGCTCAGGACAGGGCTATACCTACGAGCAGTACTTC
- | 17 | TRBD1 | TRBJ2-6 | TRBV19 | CASSSGTGSSGANVLTF | TGTGCCAGTAGTTCCGGGACAGGGTCCTCTGGGGCCAACGTCCTGACTTTC
- | 14 | - | TRBJ2-7 | TRBV11-2 | CASSSNFGVYEQYF | TGTGCCAGCAGCTCCAATTTTGGGGTTTACGAGCAGTACTTC
- | 14 | - | TRBJ1-1 | TRBV19 | CASSGGREKTEAFF | TGTGCCAGTAGTGGAGGGCGGGAGAAAACTGAAGCTTTCTTT
- | 12 | TRBD2 | TRBJ2-5 | TRBV7-9 | CASSPSGQTQYF | TGTGCCAGCAGTCCTAGCGGTCAGACCCAGTACTTC
- | 15 | TRBD1 | TRBJ2-2 | TRBV4-3 | CASSHRGRVTGELFF | TGCGCCAGCAGCCACAGGGGGCGGGTCACCGGGGAGCTGTTTTTT
- | 14 | - | TRBJ2-7 | TRBV2 | CASSSPGLKHEQYF | TGTGCCAGCAGTTCTCCGGGTCTGAAACACGAGCAGTACTTC
few | 19 | TRBD1 | TRBJ1-2 | TRBV4-1 | CASSPAASGTGGKASGYTF | TGCGCCAGCAGCCCAGCAGCCTCGGGGACAGGAGGAAAGGCGAGTGGCTACACCTTC
once | 16 | - | TRBJ2-3 | TRBV7-2 | CASSLAGRLSTDTQYF | TGTGCCAGCAGCTTAGCGGGTAGGCTGAGCACAGATACGCAGTATTTT
- | 15 | - | TRBJ2-1 | TRBV6-5 | CASRAIPTRSNEQFF | TGTGCCAGCAGGGCAATACCGACTAGATCCAATGAGCAGTTCTTC
- | 14 | - | TRBJ1-4 | TRBV6-5 | CASSFTGFGEKLFF | TGTGCCAGCAGCTTTACAGGGTTTGGTGAAAAACTGTTTTTT
- | 14 | - | TRBJ1-1 | TRBV30 | CALHRLQSNTEAFF | TGTGCCCTCCATAGGCTACAGTCGAACACTGAAGCTTTCTTT
many | 13 | - | TRBJ2-5 | TRBV14 | CASSQSIGGTQYF | TGTGCCAGCAGCCAGTCCATTGGAGGGACCCAGTACTTC
- | 14 | TRBD2 | TRBJ2-5 | TRBV5-4 | CASSLGGSRETQYF | TGTGCCAGCAGCTTGGGCGGGAGTCGGGAGACCCAGTACTTC
- | 15 | TRBD1 | TRBJ2-5 | TRBV6-2/TRBV6-3 | CASSTAGTGHWAQYF | TGTGCCAGCAGTACCGCCGGGACAGGGCATTGGGCCCAGTACTTC
- | 14 | - | TRBJ2-3 | TRBV19 | CASSISSGTDTQYF | TGTGCCAGTAGTATTTCCAGCGGCACAGATACGCAGTATTTT
- | 11 | - | TRBJ1-1 | TRBV7-9 | CASGTDTEAFF | TGTGCCAGCGGGACGGACACTGAAGCTTTCTTT
once | 15 | TRBD1 | TRBJ1-2 | TRBV28 | CASSQGGPISYGYTF | TGTGCCAGCAGTCAAGGGGGCCCGATCTCCTATGGCTACACCTTC
once | 16 | TRBD1 | TRBJ2-1 | TRBV24-1 | CATSESAGGVYNEQFF | TGTGCCACCAGTGAGTCGGCAGGGGGTGTATACAATGAGCAGTTCTTC
once | 13 | - | TRBJ1-5 | TRBV30 | CASAADSNQPQHF | TGTGCCTCAGCTGCGGATAGCAATCAGCCCCAGCATTTT
- | 18 | TRBD1 | TRBJ1-5 | TRBV7-8 | CASSPGTGMSSGNQPQHF | TGTGCCAGCAGCCCCGGGACAGGGATGTCCTCGGGCAATCAGCCCCAGCATTTT
- | 15 | TRBD1 | TRBJ2-1 | TRBV7-8 | CASSSLRDSGNEQFF | TGTGCCAGCAGCTCTCTCCGGGACAGTGGCAATGAGCAGTTCTTC
- | 13 | - | TRBJ1-3 | TRBV7-2 | CAKNTGSGNTIYF | TGTGCCAAAAATACAGGCTCTGGAAACACCATATATTTT
few | 15 | - | TRBJ2-1 | TRBV24-1 | CATSEIGGKGYEQFF | TGTGCCACCAGTGAAATTGGCGGGAAGGGGTATGAGCAGTTCTTC
- | 16 | TRBD2 | TRBJ2-1 | TRBV28 | CASSPGRRGSYNEQFF | TGTGCCAGCAGCCCCGGGAGGAGGGGATCCTACAATGAGCAGTTCTTC
- | 13 | - | TRBJ1-2 | TRBV19 | CASRRERNYGYTF | TGTGCCAGTAGGCGGGAGAGGAACTATGGCTACACCTTC
- | 11 | - | TRBJ2-7 | TRBV2 | CASMAVAEQYF | TGTGCCAGCATGGCGGTGGCAGAACAGTACTTC
- | 15 | - | TRBJ2-7 | TRBV5-5 | CASSPPQQGGHEQYF | TGTGCCAGCAGCCCACCTCAACAGGGAGGTCACGAGCAGTACTTC
- | 15 | TRBD1 | TRBJ2-7 | TRBV6-5 | CASSPGQGGPYEQYF | TGTGCCAGCAGTCCCGGACAGGGGGGCCCCTACGAGCAGTACTTC
few | 13 | - | TRBJ2-7 | TRBV3-1/TRBV3-2 | CASSVGHSYEQYF | TGTGCCAGCAGCGTGGGCCACAGCTACGAGCAGTACTTC
few | 15 | - | TRBJ2-7 | TRBV4-3 | CASSQDRIGSYEQYF | TGCGCCAGCAGCCAAGATAGGATTGGGAGCTACGAGCAGTACTTC
once | 17 | TRBD2 | TRBJ2-4 | TRBV4-1 | CASSQPGLAGEENIQYF | TGCGCCAGCAGCCAACCGGGACTAGCGGGAGAGGAAAACATTCAGTACTTC
few | 13 | TRBD2 | TRBJ2-7 | TRBV2 | CASSEGREDEQYF | TGTGCCAGCAGTGAGGGCCGGGAGGACGAGCAGTACTTC
few | 13 | - | TRBJ1-5 | TRBV10-1 | CAPTMGPNQPQHF | TGCGCTCCTACAATGGGCCCCAATCAGCCCCAGCATTTT
- | 12 | - | TRBJ2-3 | TRBV9 | CASSVLSGTQYF | TGTGCCAGCAGCGTATTAAGCGGTACGCAGTATTTT
- | 13 | - | TRBJ2-3 | TRBV11-2 | CASSPPGTDTQYF | TGTGCCAGCAGCCCTCCGGGGACAGATACGCAGTATTTT
- | 15 | - | TRBJ2-1 | TRBV4-3 | CASSQKELSYNEQFF | TGCGCCAGCAGCCAAAAGGAGCTCTCCTACAATGAGCAGTTCTTC